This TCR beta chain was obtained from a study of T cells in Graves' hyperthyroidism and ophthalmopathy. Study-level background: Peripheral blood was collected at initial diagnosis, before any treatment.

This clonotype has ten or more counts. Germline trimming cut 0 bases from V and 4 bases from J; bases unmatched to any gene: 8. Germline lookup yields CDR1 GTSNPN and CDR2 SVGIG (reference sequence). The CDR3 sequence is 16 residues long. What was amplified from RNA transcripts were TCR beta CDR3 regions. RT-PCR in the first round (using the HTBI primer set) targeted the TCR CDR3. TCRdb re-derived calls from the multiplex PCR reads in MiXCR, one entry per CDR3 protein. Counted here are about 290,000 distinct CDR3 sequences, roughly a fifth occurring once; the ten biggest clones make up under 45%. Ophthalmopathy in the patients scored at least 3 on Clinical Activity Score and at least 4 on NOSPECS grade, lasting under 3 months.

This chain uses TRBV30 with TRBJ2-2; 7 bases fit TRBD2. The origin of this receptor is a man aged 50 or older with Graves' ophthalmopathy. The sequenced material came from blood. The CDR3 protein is CAWSVYAGVATGELFF. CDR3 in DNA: TGTGCCTGGAGTGTATACGCGGGAGTTGCCACCGGGGAGCTGTTTTTT.